A single sample gave rise to the 10 T cell receptor beta chains below, sequenced in a study of cytomegalovirus exposure and HLA in healthy donors. PCR primers comprised 60 Vbeta and 13 Jbeta primers. Using immunoSEQ multiplex PCR, the repertoire was profiled, and TCRdb retains in-frame clones only, with some absent. The data show around 130,000 clones, approximately 80% seen once. Sequencing was carried out using PBMCs. These receptors came from a woman younger than 35 in good health and CMV-seronegative.

The chain couples TRBV4-1 to TRBJ2-7; 8 bases line up with TRBD2. The CDR3 runs 15 residues. Germline assignment: CDR1 MGHRA and CDR2 YSYEKL. V was pared by 1 base and J by 7 bases, with 9 bases of the junction left unmatched. This CDR3 reads CASSQVASGWDEQYF. The CDR3, as DNA: TGCGCCAGCAGCCAAGTGGCTAGCGGGTGGGATGAGCAGTACTTC.

This clone was observed a handful of times. This chain connects TRBV2 to TRBJ1-5; D is uncertain. This CDR3 is built from 15 residues. Trimming cost V 4 bases and J 2 bases, with 12 bases left between them. Per the germline V gene, CDR1 is SNHLY and CDR2 is FYNNEI. The CDR3 is CASSVSLGGNQPQHF. CDR3 DNA sequence: TGTGCCAGCAGTGTAAGCCTTGGTGGCAATCAGCCCCAGCATTTT.

The chain has TRBV29-1 and TRBJ2-7, with 8 bases that match TRBD1. The germline V gene has CDR1 SQVTM and CDR2 ANQGSEA. Unmatched junction bases numbered 1, after V lost 5 bases and J lost 1 base. This CDR3 has 12 amino acids. In DNA form, the CDR3 reads TGCAGCGTTCGGACAGGGTCCTACGAGCAGTACTTC. Encoded protein: CSVRTGSYEQYF.

The chain couples TRBV7-9 to TRBJ1-2; TRBD1 matches at 8 bases. V lost 7 bases, J lost 7 bases, and 11 bases stayed unmatched. CDR3 length: 14 amino acids. Germline values: CDR1 SEHNR, CDR2 FQNEAQ (reference sequence). This CDR3 reads CASTSTDRAGGYTF. CDR3 in DNA: TGTGCCAGCACCTCAACGGACAGGGCGGGTGGCTACACCTTC.

The chain employs TRBV10-1 and TRBJ2-2, with TRBD2 matching 9 bases. Per the germline V gene, CDR1 is WNHNN and CDR2 is SYGVQD (reference sequence). CDR3 length equals 16 residues. J was trimmed by 3 bases and V by 3 bases; bases with no gene match: 5. The chain's CDR3 is CASSEGLAGYTGELFF. Written as DNA, the CDR3 is TGCGCCAGCAGTGAAGGGCTAGCGGGATACACCGGGGAGCTGTTTTTT.

This rearrangement joins TRBV4-1 to TRBJ2-2; possible D gene TRBD2, 5 bases. The CDR3 contains 16 residues. CDR1 and CDR2 from the germline V gene are MGHRA and YSYEKL. Trimming stripped 4 bases from V and 10 bases from J, with 22 bases between. CDR3 nucleotides: TGCGCCAGCAGCCTCCGGACGGAGGCGCCCGAGTTGGAGCTGTTTTTT. Its protein is CASSLRTEAPELELFF.

The chain carries TRBV5-1 and TRBJ2-1; D not certain. CDR3 length equals 13 residues. Germline loops: CDR1 SGHRS, CDR2 YFSETQ. The V and J ends lost 3 bases and 3 bases respectively, with 7 bases between them. The CDR3 sequence: CASSSDNYNEQFF. For the CDR3, the DNA is TGCGCCAGCAGCTCTGACAACTACAATGAGCAGTTCTTC.

The chain combines TRBV4-1 with TRBJ2-1; a possible D gene is TRBD2 (6 bases). CDR3 length: 15 residues. The germline gives CDR1 MGHRA, CDR2 YSYEKL. The V gene lost 4 bases and the J gene lost 3 bases, with 13 bases spanning the gap. The CDR3 loop is CASSLGSGFYNEQFF. In nucleotides, the CDR3 is TGCGCCAGCAGCCTCGGAAGCGGGTTCTACAATGAGCAGTTCTTC.

The CDR3 nucleotides read TGTGCCAGCAGTCCTCGGACAGGGGTCCATCAGCCCCAGCATTTT. Translation gives CASSPRTGVHQPQHF. This chain joins TRBV6-6 and TRBJ1-5, with 9 bases aligning to TRBD1. Germline V gives CDR1 MNHNY, CDR2 SVGAGI (reference sequence). The junction had 7 bases not matched to a gene; V was cut back by 5 bases and J by 5 bases. The CDR3 has 15 residues.

The rearrangement links TRBV4-3 to TRBJ1-2; D is ambiguous. CDR3 size: 15 residues. Per the germline V gene, CDR1 is LGHNA and CDR2 is YSLEER. The V end lost 1 base, the J end lost 2 bases, and 11 bases lay between the germline ends. CDR3 protein: CASSQANMENYGYTF. Written as DNA, the CDR3 is TGCGCCAGCAGCCAAGCCAACATGGAGAACTATGGCTACACCTTC.